This section outlines one TCR beta chain sequence together with its context. Antigen specificity is unknown. These data are taken from a study of T cell responses to AZD1222 COVID-19 vaccine. Across the study: Pooled samples include second doses given at about 4 or 12 weeks.

The ends lost 0 bases at V and 5 bases at J; junction bases unmatched: 9. Germline loops: CDR1 SGHDN, CDR2 FVKESK. The length of the CDR3 is 16 residues. Study outcomes and limitations: Spike regions recognized by vaccine-associated CD4 TCRs spanned the protein, led by 160-218 and 743-854.

This table comes from immunoSEQ multiplex PCR, and its TCRdb copy is limited to in-frame clones, with some not included. This table holds roughly 92,000 clones, around 89% found once. Source: peripheral blood, taken on day 0 of AZD1222 vaccination. The chain couples TRBV14 to TRBJ2-5; TRBD1 matches at 7 bases. The TCR sequence derives from an adult in good health. This CDR3 reads CASSQENRGDVETQYF. The CDR3 nucleotides read TGTGCCAGCAGCCAAGAAAACAGGGGAGACGTGGAGACCCAGTACTTC.